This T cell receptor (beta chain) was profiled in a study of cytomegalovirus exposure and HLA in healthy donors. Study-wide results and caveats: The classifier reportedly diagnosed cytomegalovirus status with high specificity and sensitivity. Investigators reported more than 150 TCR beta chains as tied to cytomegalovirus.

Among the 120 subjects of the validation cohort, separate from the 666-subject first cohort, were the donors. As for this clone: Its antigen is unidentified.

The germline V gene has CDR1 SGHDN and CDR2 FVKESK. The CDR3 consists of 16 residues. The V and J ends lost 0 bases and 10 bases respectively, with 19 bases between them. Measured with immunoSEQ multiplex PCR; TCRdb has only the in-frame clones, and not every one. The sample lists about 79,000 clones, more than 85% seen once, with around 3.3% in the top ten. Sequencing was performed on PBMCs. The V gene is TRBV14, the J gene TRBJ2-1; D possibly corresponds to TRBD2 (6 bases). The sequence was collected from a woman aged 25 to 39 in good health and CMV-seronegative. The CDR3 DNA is TGTGCCAGCAGCCAAGATCTAGGCCTAGCGCAACGGGAGCAGTTCTTC. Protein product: CASSQDLGLAQREQFF.